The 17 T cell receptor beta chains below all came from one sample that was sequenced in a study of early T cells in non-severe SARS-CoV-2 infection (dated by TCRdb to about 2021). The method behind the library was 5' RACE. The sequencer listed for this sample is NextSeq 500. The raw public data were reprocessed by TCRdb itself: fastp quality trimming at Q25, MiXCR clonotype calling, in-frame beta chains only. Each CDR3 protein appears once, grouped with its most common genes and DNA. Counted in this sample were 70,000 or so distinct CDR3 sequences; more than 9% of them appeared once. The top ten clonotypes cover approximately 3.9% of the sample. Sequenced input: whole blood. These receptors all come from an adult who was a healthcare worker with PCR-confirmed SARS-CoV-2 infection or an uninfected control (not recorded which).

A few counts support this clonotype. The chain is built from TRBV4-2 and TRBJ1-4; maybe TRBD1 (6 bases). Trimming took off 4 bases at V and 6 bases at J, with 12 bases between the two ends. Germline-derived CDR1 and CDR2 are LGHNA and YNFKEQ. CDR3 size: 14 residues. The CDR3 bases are TGTGCCAGCAGCCCTCAGGGGAGAGATGAAAAACTGTTTTTT. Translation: CASSPQGRDEKLFF.

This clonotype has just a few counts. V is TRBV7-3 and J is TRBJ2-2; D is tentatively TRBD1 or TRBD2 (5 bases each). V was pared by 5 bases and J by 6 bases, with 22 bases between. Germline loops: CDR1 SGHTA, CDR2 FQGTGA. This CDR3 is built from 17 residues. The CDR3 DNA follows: TGTGCCAGCAGCCCCGGTGAGGGCAGGGCCCCATCCGGGGAGCTGTTTTTT. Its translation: CASSPGEGRAPSGELFF.

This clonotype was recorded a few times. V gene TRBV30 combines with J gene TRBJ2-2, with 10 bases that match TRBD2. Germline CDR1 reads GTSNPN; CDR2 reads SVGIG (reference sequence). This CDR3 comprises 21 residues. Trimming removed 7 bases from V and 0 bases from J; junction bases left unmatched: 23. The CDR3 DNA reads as TGTGCCTTTCGCCTCGATCTCTGGGGGCTAGCGGGAGCGGCGAACACCGGGGAGCTGTTTTTT. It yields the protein CAFRLDLWGLAGAANTGELFF. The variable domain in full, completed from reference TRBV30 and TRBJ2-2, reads SQTIHQWPATLVQPVGSPLSLECTVEGTSNPNLYWYRQAAGRGLQLLFYSVGIGQISSEVPQNLSASRPQDRQFILSSKKLLLSDSGFYLCAFRLDLWGLAGAANTGELFFGEGSRLTVL.

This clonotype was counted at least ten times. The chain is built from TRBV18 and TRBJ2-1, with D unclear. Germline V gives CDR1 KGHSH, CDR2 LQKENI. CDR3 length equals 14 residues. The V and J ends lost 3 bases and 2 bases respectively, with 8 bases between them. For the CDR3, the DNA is TGTGCCAGCTCACCCCTATCCGCCTACAATGAGCAGTTCTTC. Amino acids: CASSPLSAYNEQFF.

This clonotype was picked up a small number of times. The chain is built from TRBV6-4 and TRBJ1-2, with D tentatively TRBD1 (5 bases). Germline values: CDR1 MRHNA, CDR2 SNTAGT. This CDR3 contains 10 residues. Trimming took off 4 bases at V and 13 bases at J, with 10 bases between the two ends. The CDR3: CASSVPGGTF. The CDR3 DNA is TGTGCCAGCAGTGTCCCTGGGGGCACCTTC.

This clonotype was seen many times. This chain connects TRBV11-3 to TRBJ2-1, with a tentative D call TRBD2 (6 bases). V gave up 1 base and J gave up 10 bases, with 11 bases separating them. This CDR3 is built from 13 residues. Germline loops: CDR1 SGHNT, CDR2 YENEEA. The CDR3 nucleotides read TGTGCCAGCAGCTTAGGAGCCCGGGGGGAGCAGTTCTTC. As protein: CASSLGARGEQFF.

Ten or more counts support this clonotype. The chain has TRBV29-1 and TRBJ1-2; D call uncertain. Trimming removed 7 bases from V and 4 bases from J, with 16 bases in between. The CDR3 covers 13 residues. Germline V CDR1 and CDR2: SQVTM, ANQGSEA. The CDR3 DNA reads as TGCAGCGCCCCCGAAGTTGGGAGCTATGGCTACACCTTC. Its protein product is CSAPEVGSYGYTF.

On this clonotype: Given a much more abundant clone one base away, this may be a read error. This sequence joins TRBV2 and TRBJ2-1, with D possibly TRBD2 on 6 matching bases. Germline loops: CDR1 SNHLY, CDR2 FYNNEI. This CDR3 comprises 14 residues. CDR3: CAGSEPAGYNEQFF. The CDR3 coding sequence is TGTGCCGGCAGTGAACCGGCGGGGTACAATGAGCAGTTCTTC.

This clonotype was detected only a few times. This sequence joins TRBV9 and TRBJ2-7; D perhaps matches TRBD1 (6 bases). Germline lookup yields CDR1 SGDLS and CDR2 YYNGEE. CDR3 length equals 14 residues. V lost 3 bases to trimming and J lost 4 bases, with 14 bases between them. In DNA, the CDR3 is TGTGCCAGCAGCGACTCAGGGGTTGGATACGAGCAGTACTTC. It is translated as CASSDSGVGYEQYF.

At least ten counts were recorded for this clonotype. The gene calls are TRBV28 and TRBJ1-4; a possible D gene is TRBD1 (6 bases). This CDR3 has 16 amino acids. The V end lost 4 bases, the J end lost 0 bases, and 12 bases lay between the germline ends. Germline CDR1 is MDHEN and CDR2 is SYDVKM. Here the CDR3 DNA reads TGTGCCAGCAGTTCCCCGGGACACGCAACTAATGAAAAACTGTTTTTT. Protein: CASSSPGHATNEKLFF.

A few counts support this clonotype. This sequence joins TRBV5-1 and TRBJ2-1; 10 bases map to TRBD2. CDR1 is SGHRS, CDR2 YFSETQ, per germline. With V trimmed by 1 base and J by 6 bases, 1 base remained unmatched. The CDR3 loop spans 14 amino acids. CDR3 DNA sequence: TGCGCCAGCAGCTTGAGCGGGAGGGTCAATGAGCAGTTCTTC. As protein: CASSLSGRVNEQFF.

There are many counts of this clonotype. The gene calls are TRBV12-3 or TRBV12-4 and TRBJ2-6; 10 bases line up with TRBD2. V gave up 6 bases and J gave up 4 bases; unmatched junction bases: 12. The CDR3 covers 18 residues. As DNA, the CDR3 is TGTGCCAGCAGCCGCAGGGAGCGGGAGGGCCGCGGGGCCAACGTCCTGACTTTC. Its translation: CASSRREREGRGANVLTF.

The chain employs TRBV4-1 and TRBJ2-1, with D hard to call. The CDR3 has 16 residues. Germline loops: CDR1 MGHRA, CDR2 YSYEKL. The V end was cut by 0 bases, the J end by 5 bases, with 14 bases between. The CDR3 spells CASSQDPSTLHNEQFF. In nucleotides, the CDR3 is TGCGCCAGCAGCCAAGACCCGTCCACCCTCCACAATGAGCAGTTCTTC.

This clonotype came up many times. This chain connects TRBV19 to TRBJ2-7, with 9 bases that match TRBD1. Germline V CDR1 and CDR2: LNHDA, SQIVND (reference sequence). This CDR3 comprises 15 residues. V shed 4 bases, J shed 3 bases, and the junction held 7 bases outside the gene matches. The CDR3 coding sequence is TGTGCCAGTAGTACCTTACCGGGACAGGGCTACGAGCAGTACTTC. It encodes CASSTLPGQGYEQYF.

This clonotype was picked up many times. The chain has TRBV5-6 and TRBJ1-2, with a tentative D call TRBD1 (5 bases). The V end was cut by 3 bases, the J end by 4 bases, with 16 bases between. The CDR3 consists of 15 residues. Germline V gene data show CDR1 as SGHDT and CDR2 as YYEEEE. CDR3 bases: TGTGCCAGCAGCTCCGGGAACGGGGCTGGCTATGGCTACACCTTC. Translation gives CASSSGNGAGYGYTF.

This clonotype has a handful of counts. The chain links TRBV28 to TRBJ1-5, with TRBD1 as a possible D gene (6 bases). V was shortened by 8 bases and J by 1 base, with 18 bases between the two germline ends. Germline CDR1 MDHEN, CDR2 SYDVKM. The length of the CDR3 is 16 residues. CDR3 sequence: CASEVGTWLSNQPQHF. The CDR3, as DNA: TGTGCCAGCGAAGTGGGGACATGGTTAAGCAATCAGCCCCAGCATTTT.

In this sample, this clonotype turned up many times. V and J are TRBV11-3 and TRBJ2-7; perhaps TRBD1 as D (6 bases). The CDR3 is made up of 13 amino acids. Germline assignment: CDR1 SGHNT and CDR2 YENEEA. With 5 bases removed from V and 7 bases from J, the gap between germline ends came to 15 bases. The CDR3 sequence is CASSPGTLQEQYF. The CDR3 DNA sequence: TGTGCCAGCAGCCCTGGGACACTTCAAGAGCAGTACTTC.